Shown below are 3 T cell receptor beta chains from a single sample sequenced in a study of shared clonotypes between healthy human individuals. Method: immunoSEQ multiplex PCR; TCRdb's copy keeps in-frame clones and lacks some. The data show a few million clones, approximately 90% seen once. The sequenced sample was naive CD4+ T cells sorted from blood. Indicated subset: CD45RA+ positively selected. The source is a man in his late teens or twenties in good health.

The chain is built from TRBV11-3 and TRBJ2-5; 7 bases are a match to TRBD2. The CDR3 sequence is 16 residues long. V was pared by 3 bases and J by 4 bases, with 11 bases of the junction left unmatched. Germline V gene data show CDR1 as SGHNT and CDR2 as YENEEA. The CDR3 DNA follows: TGTGCCAGCAGCTTGCGGGGGACTCCCTCGGGAGAGACCCAGTACTTC. As protein: CASSLRGTPSGETQYF.

The genes are TRBV6-5 and TRBJ2-5; 8 nucleotides line up with TRBD2. Germline V gene lookup returns CDR1 MNHEY and CDR2 SVGAGI. V lost 6 bases and J lost 4; bases outside the gene matches: 4. CDR3 length equals 13 residues. The chain's CDR3 is CASRGTSLETQYF. The CDR3 DNA is TGTGCCAGCAGAGGGACTAGTTTAGAGACCCAGTACTTC.

This chain connects TRBV6-5 to TRBJ1-3; 7 bases are a match to TRBD1. Germline loops: CDR1 MNHEY, CDR2 SVGAGI. J gave up 0 bases and V 6 bases, and 5 bases lay outside the gene matches. This CDR3 region has 15 residues. This CDR3 reads CASSKGTDSGNTIYF. DNA for the CDR3: TGTGCCAGCAGCAAGGGGACAGACTCTGGAAACACCATATATTTT.